This T cell receptor (beta chain) was captured by sequencing in a study of blood T cells in healthy people across ages (dated by TCRdb to between 2014 and 2017). General notes on the study: Template switching captured roughly one uniquely barcoded TCR beta cDNA molecule per two T cells in model experiments. The donors were divided into four age groups: young (average approximately 17 years), middle-aged (roughly 42), aged (about 56) and long-lived (around 87). Donors of different ages were randomly distributed across sequencing lanes to avoid experimental bias. For two donors (one aged 18 to 30 and one aged 80 or older), the study analyzed two additional independent replicas of 1 million unique cDNA reads from the same blood draw. The study measured age-related changes in TCR beta repertoire diversity using deep sequencing normalized with unique cDNA molecular identifiers. Beyond this particular receptor, the publication reports: The percentage of naive T cells measured by flow cytometry correlated strongly with observed TCR beta diversity. Compared with the aged group, more naive CD4+ T cells, fewer expanded clones and increased TCR diversity were shown by the long-lived group, suggesting age selection. Donor CMV infection status was unknown, potentially confounding age-related changes in expanded clonotypes. As age increased, observed TCR beta diversity per million T cells dropped in a roughly linear way, and a significant reduction was already evident by age around 41. Because profiling used bulk unsorted PBMCs, naive and antigen-experienced compartments could not be compared conclusively. Estimates of total diversity from one million sequenced T cells were regarded as lower bounds and underestimates.

This clonotype was found a few times. Its antigen specificity is not known. Nothing much larger sits one base from this clone, and base qualities are not available. Libraries were prepared through 5' RACE. Sequencing instrument: Illumina HiSeq 2500. A second roughly 7 to 12 cycle PCR used a sample-barcoded 5' primer and a J-beta primer mix. Each TCR beta cDNA molecule received a unique molecular identifier from a template-switch 5' adaptor carrying 12 random nucleotides. Each sample yielded at least 2.5 million CDR3-containing paired-end reads. First-strand cDNA synthesis was performed from all RNA using the Mint cDNA synthesis kit, with priming by a TRBC-specific oligonucleotide. Following uracil-DNA glycosylase treatment, all cDNA underwent a first 18-cycle PCR with the universal primers M1SS and BC2_uni_R. From the authors' description of their analysis: Normalization of each sample was performed by random selection of 1 million high-quality reads, each carrying a distinct molecular identifier. Instead of being binned into consensus sequences, reads that shared molecular identifiers were thrown out. MiTCR, set to a Q25 quality threshold and the strictest error-elimination algorithm, was used for CDR3 identification, clonotype clustering and error correction. A nonparametric unseen species model with Euler transformation was used to estimate lower-bound total TCR beta diversity. Through fastp at Q25 and MiXCR, TCRdb rebuilt clones from the public reads, retaining in-frame beta chains. Rows with one shared CDR3 protein collapse into an entry with the most common genes and DNA. TCRdb, not the original authors, processed these V and J calls. Here the sample has 1.5 million to 2 million distinct CDR3 sequences; around 50% occur a single time. The leading ten clones occupy approximately 2.1% of the sample.

The donors were under 40 Caucasian individuals from Russia, aged roughly 6 to 100 years, who were systemically healthy. Ten milliliters of peripheral blood were drawn from each donor into EDTA-treated Vacutainer tubes. PBMCs were isolated by Ficoll-Paque density-gradient centrifugation, with at least 7 million obtained per sample. Total RNA, at least 6 micrograms per sample, was extracted from PBMCs with Trizol reagent. Naive CD45RAhigh/CD27high T cell percentages were measured by flow cytometry on a PBMC aliquot from every donor. Trimming costs V 0 bases and J 6 bases, and their ends lie 14 bases apart. CDR1 and CDR2 (LGHNA, YSLEER) derive from the germline V gene. The CDR3, from cysteine to phenylalanine, totals 15 residues. Left in the record is the CDR3 DNA by itself, 45 bases read in frame from the first base.

This chain joins TRBV4-3 to TRBJ2-5; TRBD1 is a possible D gene, resting on 5 matching bases. The sample taken for sequencing was blood. The origin of this receptor is a woman between 40 and 55 years old in good health. The CDR3 is CASSQEQGIIKTQYF. The DNA reads as follows: TGCGCCAGCAGCCAAGAGCAGGGTATAATTAAGACCCAGTACTTC.